These 15 T cell receptor beta chains were all obtained from the same sample, sequenced in a study of PD-1 blockade in classical Hodgkin lymphoma. Every patient relapsed after autologous stem cell transplantation, and brentuximab vedotin exposure varied. With magnetic negative selection, CD4+ T cells were purified from PBMCs that had been thawed. The data were produced by immunoSEQ multiplex PCR, yet TCRdb's version contains in-frame clones alone and is incomplete. The table records just under 30,000 clones, about 85% of them present only once. Material: CD4+ T cells from blood, obtained at baseline. The receptors derive from a human donor with classical Hodgkin lymphoma.

The chain joins TRBV7-6 to TRBJ1-1; D is unclear. V lost 1 base and J lost 0, with 9 bases in between. Germline lookup yields CDR1 SGHVS and CDR2 FNYEAQ. The CDR3 runs 15 residues. Here the CDR3 DNA reads TGTGCCAGCAGCTTAGTGGGTCGCATGAACACTGAAGCTTTCTTT. Amino acid sequence: CASSLVGRMNTEAFF.

The rearrangement joins TRBV11-3 to TRBJ2-1; TRBD2 matches 7 bases. Trimming took 0 bases from V and 9 from J; bases not matched to a gene: 5. This CDR3 has 14 residues. Germline V gene sequence: CDR1 SGHNT, CDR2 YENEEA. In DNA form, the CDR3 reads TGTGCCAGCAGCTTAGATACGGGGGGTAGTGAGCAGTTCTTC. Encoded protein: CASSLDTGGSEQFF.

This chain uses TRBV5-8 with TRBJ2-3; D not certain. This CDR3 contains 12 residues. Looked up from germline, CDR1 is SGHTS and CDR2 is YDEGEE. Trimming stripped 2 bases from V and 10 bases from J, with 11 bases between. Here the CDR3 DNA reads TGTGCCAGCAGCTTTGAAAAGAGGTCGCAGTATTTT. Protein sequence: CASSFEKRSQYF.

The chain links TRBV15 to TRBJ2-7; possibly TRBD2 for D (6 bases). V lost 3 bases to trimming and J lost 6 bases, with 21 bases between them. Germline V gene data show CDR1 as LNHNV and CDR2 as YYDKDF (reference sequence). This CDR3 contains 16 residues. This CDR3 reads CATSRGNSGTPLEQYF. For the CDR3, the DNA is TGTGCCACCAGCAGGGGGAATTCCGGGACTCCCCTCGAGCAGTACTTC.

The rearrangement joins TRBV18 to TRBJ2-6, with 9 bases fitting TRBD1. Germline V gene lookup returns CDR1 KGHSH and CDR2 LQKENI. Unmatched junction bases numbered 3, after V lost 5 bases and J lost 4 bases. The CDR3 runs to 15 residues. Here the CDR3 reads CASSSQGAGANVLTF. CDR3 in DNA: TGTGCCAGCTCATCACAGGGGGCCGGGGCCAACGTCCTGACTTTC.

V usage is TRBV5-4 and J usage is TRBJ1-2; 11 nucleotides match TRBD1. Germline V lookup: CDR1 SGHNT, CDR2 YYREEE (reference sequence). The CDR3 spans 14 residues. V lost 4 bases and J lost 8; bases outside the gene matches: 7. CDR3: CASSPLDRGQGYTF. CDR3 DNA sequence: TGTGCCAGCAGCCCTCTGGACAGGGGGCAAGGCTACACCTTC.

The chain employs TRBV29-1 and TRBJ1-1; possibly TRBD1 for D (6 bases). Trimming removed 5 bases at V and 2 bases at J, with 15 bases between. Germline loops: CDR1 SQVTM, CDR2 ANQGSEA. The CDR3 has 14 residues. The CDR3 protein is CSVFKIQGNTEAFF. The CDR3 DNA follows: TGCAGCGTTTTCAAAATACAGGGTAACACTGAAGCTTTCTTT.

This sequence joins TRBV18 and TRBJ2-5; D gene uncertain. Germline-derived CDR1 and CDR2 are KGHSH and LQKENI. The ends were cut back, 2 bases at V and 0 bases at J, with 4 bases in the middle. This CDR3 spans 13 amino acids. The CDR3 region is CASSPSDQETQYF. The CDR3 DNA follows: TGTGCCAGCTCACCATCCGACCAAGAGACCCAGTACTTC.

Details on this clone: Distinct nucleotide sequences in the sample also encode this CDR3. The genes are TRBV18 and TRBJ1-1; D ambiguous. Between the trimmed V and J ends, which lost 3 bases and 4 bases, there was a span of 6 bases. The CDR3 is 12 amino acids. CDR1 KGHSH and CDR2 LQKENI come from the germline V gene. The CDR3 sequence: CASSPVGTEAFF. CDR3 DNA: TGTGCCAGCTCACCGGTCGGCACTGAAGCTTTCTTT.

The chain couples TRBV7-8 to TRBJ1-6; TRBD1 matches 9 bases. Trimming removed 4 bases from V and 6 bases from J; junction bases left unmatched: 1. Germline V CDR1 and CDR2: SGHVS, FQNEAQ. This CDR3 spans 14 amino acids. CDR3 bases: TGTGCCAGCAGCTCGGACAGGGGTAATTCACCCCTCCACTTT. Protein product: CASSSDRGNSPLHF.

V usage is TRBV28 and J usage is TRBJ1-3, with D possibly being TRBD1 (6 bases). Germline V gene lookup returns CDR1 MDHEN and CDR2 SYDVKM. With 3 bases removed from V and 0 bases from J, the gap between germline ends came to 9 bases. This CDR3 spans 15 amino acids. The CDR3: CASSFGTFSGNTIYF. Here the CDR3 DNA reads TGTGCCAGCAGTTTTGGGACATTCTCTGGAAACACCATATATTTT.

The chain joins TRBV14 to TRBJ2-7; 10 bases align to TRBD2. CDR1 and CDR2 from the germline V gene are SGHDN and FVKESK. The CDR3 totals 15 residues. With V trimmed by 0 bases and J by 6 bases, 5 bases remained unmatched. This CDR3 reads CASSQDQAGGREQYF. Written as DNA, the CDR3 is TGTGCCAGCAGCCAAGATCAAGCGGGAGGGCGCGAGCAGTACTTC. The full variable domain, rest sourced from reference TRBV14 and TRBJ2-7, is EAGVTQFPSHSVIEKGQTVTLRCDPISGHDNLYWYRRVMGKEIKFLLHFVKESKQDESGMPNNRFLAERTGGTYSTLKVQPAELEDSGVYFCASSQDQAGGREQYFGPGTRLTVT.

This clone has just a few counts. This rearrangement joins TRBV5-1 to TRBJ1-3; TRBD1 might be the D (6 bases). V shed 4 bases and J shed 3 bases, with 11 bases lying between them. CDR1 is SGHRS and CDR2 is YFSETQ in the germline V gene. This CDR3 region has 14 residues. The CDR3 sequence: CASSEATGGNTIYF. The CDR3 nucleotides read TGCGCCAGCAGCGAGGCGACAGGTGGAAACACCATATATTTT.

This sequence joins TRBV4-2 and TRBJ2-1, with D perhaps matching TRBD2 (5 bases). Germline CDR1 and CDR2: LGHNA and YNFKEQ. V was shortened by 4 bases and J by 5 bases, with 15 bases between the two germline ends. The CDR3 spans 15 residues. For the CDR3, the DNA is TGTGCCAGCAGCCGCCAAACTAGAGGCCACAATGAGCAGTTCTTC. This codes for CASSRQTRGHNEQFF.

This chain connects TRBV19 to TRBJ1-5, with 8 bases matching TRBD1. After removal of 9 bases from V and 0 bases from J, the junction contained 10 bases not matched to a gene. This CDR3 has 16 amino acids. Germline V gene lookup returns CDR1 LNHDA and CDR2 SQIVND (reference sequence). CDR3 sequence reads: CASQGQGGYSNQPQHF. The CDR3 coding sequence is TGTGCCAGCCAAGGACAGGGTGGGTATAGCAATCAGCCCCAGCATTTT.